Each of the 12 T cell receptor beta chains below was sequenced from the same sample in a study of T cells in Graves' hyperthyroidism and ophthalmopathy. The CDR3 regions of TCR beta were amplified from RNA transcripts. RT-PCR in the first round (using the HTBI primer set) targeted the TCR CDR3. TCRdb re-called the multiplex PCR reads with MiXCR, one entry per CDR3 protein. The sample contains roughly 290,000 distinct CDR3 sequences, more than 10% of which appear only once. The source material was blood. The receptors shown here come from a woman aged 25 to 39 with Graves' hyperthyroidism that later progressed to Graves' ophthalmopathy.

V and J are TRBV4-1 and TRBJ1-5; D remains ambiguous. V was shortened by 4 bases and J by 6 bases, with 10 bases between the two germline ends. The V gene's germline CDR1 is MGHRA and CDR2 YSYEKL. The CDR3 is 13 residues long. In nucleotides, the CDR3 is TGCGCCAGCAGCCCACAGATGGGTCAGCCCCAGCATTTT. Amino acids: CASSPQMGQPQHF.

This clonotype has a count of ten or more. The chain recombines TRBV5-4 with TRBJ2-1, with D hard to call. V was cut by 4 bases and J by 9 bases, with 14 bases left in between. CDR1 is SGHNT and CDR2 is YYREEE in the germline V gene (reference sequence). The CDR3 has 13 residues. The CDR3: CASSPKGRSEQFF. The DNA of the CDR3 is TGTGCCAGCAGCCCCAAGGGCCGATCTGAGCAGTTCTTC.

Ten or more counts support this clonotype. This chain joins TRBV18 and TRBJ2-7; D gene ambiguous. The germline V and J ends were trimmed by 3 bases and 6 bases, with 12 bases remaining between them. CDR3 size: 13 residues. Germline CDR1 KGHSH, CDR2 LQKENI. CDR3 protein: CASSPSAYGEQYF. The CDR3 nucleotides read TGTGCCAGCTCACCTAGTGCCTACGGCGAGCAGTACTTC.

V is TRBV19 and J is TRBJ2-3, with D maybe TRBD2 (6 bases). The CDR3 consists of 17 residues. Trimming stripped 1 base from V and 4 bases from J, with 18 bases between. The germline gives CDR1 LNHDA, CDR2 SQIVND (reference sequence). CDR3 nucleotide sequence: TGTGCCAGTAGTATAGGGCCTTGGGTGGAGGGATCAGATACGCAGTATTTT. As protein: CASSIGPWVEGSDTQYF.

This clonotype has at least ten counts. The J gene is TRBJ2-7, the V gene TRBV30, with 7 bases fitting TRBD2. V shed 3 bases and J 6 bases; nucleotides not matched to a gene: 8. This CDR3 is 13 amino acids long. The germline CDR1 and CDR2 sequences are GTSNPN and SVGIG (reference sequence). CDR3 protein: CAWRDREAGEQYF. The CDR3 DNA sequence: TGTGCCTGGAGAGATCGGGAGGCGGGCGAGCAGTACTTC. Together with reference TRBV30 and TRBJ2-7, the CDR3 gives the full variable domain: SQTIHQWPATLVQPVGSPLSLECTVEGTSNPNLYWYRQAAGRGLQLLFYSVGIGQISSEVPQNLSASRPQDRQFILSSKKLLLSDSGFYLCAWRDREAGEQYFGPGTRLTVT.

The CDR3 DNA sequence: TGCGCCAGCAGCTTGGCCTCGGGCACTGGGGCCAACGTCCTGACTTTC. Protein: CASSLASGTGANVLTF. The V gene is TRBV5-1, the J gene TRBJ2-6; D remains unclear. Looked up from germline, CDR1 is SGHRS and CDR2 is YFSETQ. Trimming removed 0 bases at V and 2 bases at J, with 9 bases between. The CDR3 extends over 16 amino acids.

This clonotype occurred many times. The CDR3 loop is CASSQGRGAYEQYF. CDR3 nucleotide sequence: TGCGCCAGCAGCCAAGGGCGAGGGGCCTACGAGCAGTACTTC. This chain uses TRBV4-3 with TRBJ2-7, with D possibly called TRBD1 or TRBD2 (5 bases each). V was clipped by 1 base and J by 2 bases, with 9 bases between them. This CDR3 comprises 14 residues. Per the germline V gene, CDR1 is LGHNA and CDR2 is YSLEER.

This clonotype was seen at least ten times. The chain joins TRBV20-1 to TRBJ1-1, with 7 bases that match TRBD1. CDR3 length equals 16 residues. In germline, CDR1 is DFQATT, CDR2 SNEGSKA (reference sequence). With 3 bases clipped from V and 0 bases from J, the junction kept 10 bases outside the gene matches. CDR3 coding DNA: TGCAGTGCTAGTTACGGGACAGCCGGCATGAACACTGAAGCTTTCTTT. Amino acid sequence: CSASYGTAGMNTEAFF.

This clonotype was seen only a few times. The J gene is TRBJ1-6, the V gene TRBV4-2; the D gene is possibly TRBD1 (6 bases). CDR3 size: 15 residues. The germline V gene encodes CDR1 LGHNA and CDR2 YNFKEQ. V gave up 3 bases and J gave up 6 bases, with 12 bases separating them. CDR3 sequence reads: CASSQDSNGNSPLHF. The CDR3 nucleotides read TGTGCCAGCAGCCAGGACAGCAATGGTAATTCACCCCTCCACTTT.

The V call is TRBV14, the J call TRBJ2-3; weak D call: TRBD2 (6 bases). Between the trimmed V and J ends, which lost 5 bases and 0 bases, there was a span of 15 bases. Germline V gene sequence: CDR1 SGHDN, CDR2 FVKESK. The CDR3 loop spans 16 amino acids. CDR3 region: CASSSRDFLSTDTQYF. CDR3 DNA: TGTGCCAGCAGCTCCCGGGACTTCCTGAGCACAGATACGCAGTATTTT. The full variable domain, rest sourced from reference TRBV14 and TRBJ2-3, is EAGVTQFPSHSVIEKGQTVTLRCDPISGHDNLYWYRRVMGKEIKFLLHFVKESKQDESGMPNNRFLAERTGGTYSTLKVQPAELEDSGVYFCASSSRDFLSTDTQYFGPGTRLTVL.

This clonotype was observed many times. The rearrangement links TRBV12-3 or TRBV12-4 to TRBJ2-7; perhaps D is TRBD1 or TRBD2 (5 bases each). The V gene lost 7 bases and the J gene lost 5 bases, with 18 bases spanning the gap. The CDR3 has 14 residues. CDR3: CASTHNTGTHEQYF. CDR3 DNA: TGTGCCAGCACCCATAATACCGGGACCCACGAGCAGTACTTC.

At least ten counts were recorded for this clonotype. V is TRBV12-3 or TRBV12-4 and J is TRBJ2-7; D is uncertain. Trimming cost V 6 bases and J 0 bases, with 12 bases left between them. The CDR3 has 14 amino acids. The CDR3 nucleotides read TGTGCCAGCAGCCCTCCGTCGTCCTCCTACGAGCAGTACTTC. Amino acids: CASSPPSSSYEQYF.